The clone carrying this TCR beta chain was picked up a small number of times. What it recognizes is unknown. The sample is drawn from a study of cytomegalovirus exposure and HLA in healthy donors. Vbeta (60) and Jbeta (13) primers were used in the PCR. Repertoires were generated with immunoSEQ multiplex PCR, while TCRdb's copy carries only in-frame clones and drops some. Seen here are 150,000 to 200,000 clones, roughly 87% observed once, and the top ten hold less than 0.3%. The CDR3 consists of 17 residues. Germline lookup yields CDR1 SGDLS and CDR2 YYNGEE. J was trimmed by 4 bases and V by 3 bases; bases with no gene match: 8. Findings and caveats of the study: The authors reported that TCR beta sequences could predict HLA-A and HLA-B alleles. These predictions were accurate for most subjects in the first cohort. In a later analysis, an Asian-associated ancestry cluster reportedly showed fewer N-insertions than the roughly 730-donor mean. The study labeled fewer than 200 TCR beta chains cytomegalovirus-associated. A link between a missense DCLRE1C variant and TCR beta V- and J-gene trimming emerged from a later analysis.

The V and J genes are TRBV9 and TRBJ1-6, with 9 bases that match TRBD1. The sample comprised PBMCs. The source is a girl under three years old in good health and CMV-seronegative. The CDR3: CASSAPGQGLYNSPLHF. In DNA, the CDR3 is TGTGCCAGCAGCGCTCCGGGACAGGGACTTTATAATTCACCCCTCCACTTT.